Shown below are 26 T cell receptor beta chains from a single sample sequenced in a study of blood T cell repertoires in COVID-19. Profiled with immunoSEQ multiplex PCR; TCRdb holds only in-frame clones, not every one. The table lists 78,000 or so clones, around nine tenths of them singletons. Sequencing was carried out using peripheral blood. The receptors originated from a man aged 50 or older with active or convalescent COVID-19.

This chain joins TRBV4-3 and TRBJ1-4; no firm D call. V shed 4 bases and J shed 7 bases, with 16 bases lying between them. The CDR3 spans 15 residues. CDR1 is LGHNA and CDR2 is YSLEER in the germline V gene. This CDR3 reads CASSPGGGNSEKLFF. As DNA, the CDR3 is TGCGCCAGCAGCCCCGGAGGAGGGAATAGTGAAAAACTGTTTTTT.

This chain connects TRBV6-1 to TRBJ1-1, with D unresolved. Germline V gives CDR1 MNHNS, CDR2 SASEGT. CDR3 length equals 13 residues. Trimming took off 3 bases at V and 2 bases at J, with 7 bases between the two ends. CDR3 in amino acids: CASSESHNTEAFF. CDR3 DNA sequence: TGTGCCAGCAGTGAGAGTCATAACACTGAAGCTTTCTTT.

CDR3 bases: TGTGCCAGCAGTGGACTAGCGGGGCCGCTATCCTACGAGCAGTACTTC. It yields the protein CASSGLAGPLSYEQYF. The chain recombines TRBV6-2 or TRBV6-3 with TRBJ2-7, with 12 nucleotides matching TRBD2. Unmatched junction bases numbered 6, after V lost 5 bases and J lost 1 base. Germline V gene sequence: CDR1 MNHEY, CDR2 SVGEGT. The CDR3 is made up of 16 amino acids.

Here the CDR3 reads CASSGSGGASNEQFF. CDR3 coding DNA: TGTGCCAGCAGTGGAAGCGGGGGGGCATCAAATGAGCAGTTCTTC. This chain links TRBV6-4 with TRBJ2-1; TRBD2 aligns across 10 bases. The length of the CDR3 is 15 residues. Germline-derived CDR1 and CDR2 are MRHNA and SNTAGT. The V and J ends lost 4 bases and 7 bases, in that order; junction bases with no gene match: 7.

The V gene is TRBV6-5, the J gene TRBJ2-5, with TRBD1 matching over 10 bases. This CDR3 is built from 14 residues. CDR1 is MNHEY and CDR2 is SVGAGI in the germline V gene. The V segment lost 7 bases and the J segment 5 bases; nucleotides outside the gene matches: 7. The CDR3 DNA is TGTGCCAGCATCAAAAGACAGGGGGCGGAGACCCAGTACTTC. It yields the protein CASIKRQGAETQYF.

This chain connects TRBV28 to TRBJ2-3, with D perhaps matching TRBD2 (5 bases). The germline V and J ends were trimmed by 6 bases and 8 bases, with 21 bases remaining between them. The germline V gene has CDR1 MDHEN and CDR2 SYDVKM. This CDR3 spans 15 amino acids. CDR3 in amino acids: CASSPYPSGIGTQYF. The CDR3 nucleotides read TGTGCCAGCAGCCCCTACCCGTCGGGGATTGGTACGCAGTATTTT. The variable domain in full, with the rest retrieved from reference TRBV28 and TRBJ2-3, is DVKVTQSSRYLVKRTGEKVFLECVQDMDHENMFWYRQDPGLGLRLIYFSYDVKMKEKGDIPEGYSVSREKKERFSLILESASTNQTSMYLCASSPYPSGIGTQYFGPGTRLTVL.

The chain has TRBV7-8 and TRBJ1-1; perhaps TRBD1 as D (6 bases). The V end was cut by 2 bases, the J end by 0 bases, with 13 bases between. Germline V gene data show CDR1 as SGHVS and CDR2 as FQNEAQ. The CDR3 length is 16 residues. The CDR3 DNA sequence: TGTGCCAGCAGCTTACTGGACAGCCTTTTGAACACTGAAGCTTTCTTT. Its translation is CASSLLDSLLNTEAFF.

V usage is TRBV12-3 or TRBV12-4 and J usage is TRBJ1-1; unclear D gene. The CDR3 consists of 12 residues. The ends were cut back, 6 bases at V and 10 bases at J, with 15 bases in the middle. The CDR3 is CASSQDVPGAFF. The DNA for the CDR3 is TGTGCCAGCAGCCAGGATGTCCCCGGAGCTTTCTTT.

CDR3 in DNA: TGTGCCAGCAGCCCGGGGTATTACTACGAGCAGTACTTC. It is translated as CASSPGYYYEQYF. V usage is TRBV3-1 (or the pseudogene TRBV3-2) and J usage is TRBJ2-7; D is possibly TRBD2 (5 bases). V dropped 4 bases and J dropped 3 bases, with 10 bases sitting between them. Germline V gives CDR1 LGHDT, CDR2 YNNKEL (reference sequence). CDR3 length equals 13 residues.

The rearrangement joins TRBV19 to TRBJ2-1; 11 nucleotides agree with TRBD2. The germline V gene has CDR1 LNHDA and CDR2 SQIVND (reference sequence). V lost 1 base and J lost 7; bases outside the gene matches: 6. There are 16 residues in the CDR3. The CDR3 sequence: CASSIVAGGQGNEQFF. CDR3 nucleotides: TGTGCCAGTAGTATAGTAGCGGGGGGGCAAGGGAATGAGCAGTTCTTC. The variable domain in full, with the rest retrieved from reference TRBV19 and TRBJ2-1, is DGGITQSPKYLFRKEGQNVTLSCEQNLNHDAMYWYRQDPGQGLRLIYYSQIVNDFQKGDIAEGYSVSREKKESFPLTVTSAQKNPTAFYLCASSIVAGGQGNEQFFGPGTRLTVL.

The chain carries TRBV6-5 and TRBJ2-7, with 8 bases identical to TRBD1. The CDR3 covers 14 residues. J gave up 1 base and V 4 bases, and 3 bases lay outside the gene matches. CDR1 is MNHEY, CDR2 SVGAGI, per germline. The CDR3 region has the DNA TGTGCCAGCAGTTTAACAGGGGGGTCCTACGAGCAGTACGTC. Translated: CASSLTGGSYEQYV.

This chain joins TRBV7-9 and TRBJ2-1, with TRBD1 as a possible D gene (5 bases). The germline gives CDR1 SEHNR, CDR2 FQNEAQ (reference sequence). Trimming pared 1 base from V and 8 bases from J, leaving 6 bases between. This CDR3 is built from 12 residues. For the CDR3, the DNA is TGTGCCAGCAGCTTAGTAGGGGATGAGCAGTTCTTC. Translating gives CASSLVGDEQFF.

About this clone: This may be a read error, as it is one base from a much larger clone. CDR3 DNA sequence: TGTGCCAGCAGCCAGGAGGACTATGGCTACACCTTC. Translated: CASSQEDYGYTF. The V gene is TRBV7-9, the J gene TRBJ1-2; no firm D call. The CDR3 spans 12 residues. With 5 bases removed from V and 3 bases from J, the gap between germline ends came to 7 bases. Germline CDR1 and CDR2: SEHNR and FQNEAQ (reference sequence). Full variable domain (rest looked up from reference TRBV7-9 and TRBJ1-2): DTGVSQNPRHKITKRGQNVTFRCDPISEHNRLYWYRQTLGQGPEFLTYFQNEAQLEKSRLLSDRFSAERPKGSFSTLEIQRTEQGDSAMYLCASSQEDYGYTFGSGTRLTVV.

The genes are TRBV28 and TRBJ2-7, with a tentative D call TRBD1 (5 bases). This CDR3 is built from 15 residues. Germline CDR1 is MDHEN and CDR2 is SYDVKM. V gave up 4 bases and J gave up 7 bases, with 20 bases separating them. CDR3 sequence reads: CASSSPGQGTKEQYF. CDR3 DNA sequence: TGTGCCAGCAGTTCTCCGGGCCAGGGAACAAAAGAGCAGTACTTC.

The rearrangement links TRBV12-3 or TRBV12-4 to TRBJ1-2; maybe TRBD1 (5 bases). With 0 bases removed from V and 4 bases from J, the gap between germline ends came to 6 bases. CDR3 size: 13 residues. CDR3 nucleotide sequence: TGTGCCAGCAGTTTAGCGCAGGGCTATGGCTACACCTTC. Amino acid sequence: CASSLAQGYGYTF.

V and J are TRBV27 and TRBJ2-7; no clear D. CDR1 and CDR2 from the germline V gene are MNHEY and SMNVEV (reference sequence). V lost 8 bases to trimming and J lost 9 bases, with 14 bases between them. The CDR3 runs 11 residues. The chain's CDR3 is CASRLRGRQYF. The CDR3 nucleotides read TGTGCCAGCCGCCTAAGAGGCCGGCAGTACTTC.

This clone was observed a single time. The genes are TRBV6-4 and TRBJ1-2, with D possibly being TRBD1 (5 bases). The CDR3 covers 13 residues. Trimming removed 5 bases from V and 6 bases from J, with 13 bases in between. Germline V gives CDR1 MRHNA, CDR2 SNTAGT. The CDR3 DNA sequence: TGTGCCAGCAGTCAGCAGGGTAGGAATGGCTACACCTTC. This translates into CASSQQGRNGYTF.

This CDR3 is CASSLISETQYF. The DNA for the CDR3 is TGTGCCAGCAGCTTAATCTCTGAGACCCAGTACTTC. This chain uses TRBV7-9 with TRBJ2-5; D not resolved. There are 12 residues in the CDR3. The V end lost 2 bases, the J end lost 5 bases, and 6 bases lay between the germline ends. Germline CDR1 and CDR2: SEHNR and FQNEAQ (reference sequence).

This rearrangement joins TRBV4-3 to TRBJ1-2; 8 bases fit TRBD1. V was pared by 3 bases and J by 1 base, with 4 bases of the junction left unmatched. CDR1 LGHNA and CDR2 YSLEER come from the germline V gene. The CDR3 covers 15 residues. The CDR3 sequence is CASSQGQAYNYGYTF. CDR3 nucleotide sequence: TGCGCCAGCAGCCAGGGACAGGCCTATAACTATGGCTACACCTTC.

The CDR3 bases are TGTGCCAGCAGCCAAGGCGGGCAGGTCGGGGAGCAGTACTTC. Protein sequence: CASSQGGQVGEQYF. The genes are TRBV3-1 (or the pseudogene TRBV3-2) and TRBJ2-7; tentatively, D is TRBD2 (5 bases). From germline, CDR1 is LGHDT and CDR2 YNNKEL (reference sequence). CDR3 length: 14 amino acids. V dropped 1 base and J dropped 7 bases, with 14 bases sitting between them.

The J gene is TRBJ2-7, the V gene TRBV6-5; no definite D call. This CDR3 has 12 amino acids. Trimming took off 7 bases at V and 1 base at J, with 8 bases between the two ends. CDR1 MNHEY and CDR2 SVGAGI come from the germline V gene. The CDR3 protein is CASISLSYEQYV. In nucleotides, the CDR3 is TGTGCCAGCATCTCACTTTCCTACGAGCAGTACGTC.

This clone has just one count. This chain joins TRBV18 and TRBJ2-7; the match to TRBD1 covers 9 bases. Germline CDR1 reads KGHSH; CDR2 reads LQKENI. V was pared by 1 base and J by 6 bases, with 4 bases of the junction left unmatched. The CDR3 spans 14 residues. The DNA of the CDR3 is TGTGCCAGCTCACCACTAGGACAGGGGAGCGAGCAGTACGTC. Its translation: CASSPLGQGSEQYV.

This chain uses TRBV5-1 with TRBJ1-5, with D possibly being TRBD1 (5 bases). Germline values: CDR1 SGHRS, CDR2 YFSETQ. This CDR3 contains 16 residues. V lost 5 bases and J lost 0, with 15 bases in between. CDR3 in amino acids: CASRSSGHLSNQPQHF. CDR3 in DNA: TGCGCCAGCAGATCTAGTGGACACCTTAGCAATCAGCCCCAGCATTTT.

The DNA for the CDR3 is TGTGCCAGCAGGCAACTGGGACAGTACTCTGGAAACACCATATATTTT. Its translation: CASRQLGQYSGNTIYF. J is TRBJ1-3 and V is TRBV11-1; 7 bases are a match to TRBD1. V was pared by 6 bases and J by 0 bases, with 8 bases of the junction left unmatched. CDR1 and CDR2 from the germline V gene are SGHAT and FQDESV (reference sequence). This CDR3 is built from 16 residues.

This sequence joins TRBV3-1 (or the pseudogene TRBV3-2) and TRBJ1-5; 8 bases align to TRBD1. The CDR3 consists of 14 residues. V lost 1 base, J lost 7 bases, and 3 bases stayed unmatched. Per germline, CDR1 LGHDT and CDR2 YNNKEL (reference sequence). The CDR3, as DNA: TGTGCCAGCAGCCAAGGGACAGGGCAACAGCCCCAGCATTTT. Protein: CASSQGTGQQPQHF.

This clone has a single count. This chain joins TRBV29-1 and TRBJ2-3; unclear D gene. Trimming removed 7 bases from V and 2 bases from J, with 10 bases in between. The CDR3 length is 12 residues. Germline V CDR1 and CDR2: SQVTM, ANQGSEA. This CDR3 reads CSAETHTDTQYF. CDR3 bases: TGCAGCGCCGAAACTCACACAGATACGCAGTATTTT.